The 26 T cell receptor beta chains presented below share a single source sample, sequenced in a study of cytotoxic CD8 clonotypes in ibrutinib-treated CLL. Profiled with immunoSEQ multiplex PCR; TCRdb holds only in-frame clones, not every one. Of about 92,000 clones listed, about 74% are singletons. The sequencing used PBMCs, collected after 24 months of ibrutinib treatment. These receptors came from a human donor with chronic lymphocytic leukemia.

This clone was observed a handful of times. The rearrangement joins TRBV2 to TRBJ1-6; a possible D gene is TRBD1 (6 bases). The V and J ends lost 8 bases and 4 bases respectively, with 9 bases between them. There are 13 residues in the CDR3. Looked up from germline, CDR1 is SNHLY and CDR2 is FYNNEI. The CDR3 sequence is CASQGTYNSPLHF. The CDR3 DNA follows: TGTGCCAGCCAAGGGACATATAATTCACCCCTCCACTTT.

The V gene is TRBV18, the J gene TRBJ1-1; D is possibly TRBD1 (6 bases). This CDR3 is built from 13 residues. Trimming removed 6 bases at V and 6 bases at J, with 14 bases between. The V gene's germline CDR1 is KGHSH and CDR2 LQKENI. The CDR3 bases are TGTGCCAGCTCGGGGGAACAGGGCTCTGAAGCTTTCTTT. This codes for CASSGEQGSEAFF.

As DNA, the CDR3 is TGTGCCAGCAGTTTAGGGGGACAGGGGCGGTATTACAATCAGCCCCAGCATTTT. It is translated as CASSLGGQGRYYNQPQHF. The chain employs TRBV27 and TRBJ1-5; 10 bases are shared with TRBD1. The CDR3 runs 18 residues. V shed 2 bases, J shed 3 bases, and the junction held 10 bases outside the gene matches. Germline V gene lookup returns CDR1 MNHEY and CDR2 SMNVEV (reference sequence).

This clone was seen once. V and J are TRBV28 and TRBJ1-3; 7 bases agree with TRBD1. This CDR3 contains 14 residues. After removal of 6 bases from V and 2 bases from J, the junction contained 4 bases not matched to a gene. Germline V gene data show CDR1 as MDHEN and CDR2 as SYDVKM. CDR3 coding DNA: TGTGCCAGCAGCCAGGGACAGACTGGAAACACCATATATTTT. Amino acids: CASSQGQTGNTIYF.

This chain connects TRBV18 to TRBJ1-5, with a possible D match to TRBD1 (5 bases). Germline V gene data show CDR1 as KGHSH and CDR2 as LQKENI. The V gene lost 6 bases and the J gene lost 6 bases, with 15 bases spanning the gap. This CDR3 is built from 14 residues. The DNA of the CDR3 is TGTGCCAGCTCCGGGGGGGGAGGAGGTCAGCCCCAGCATTTT. Residues: CASSGGGGGQPQHF.

This chain links TRBV2 with TRBJ1-6, with D unresolved. Germline CDR1 and CDR2: SNHLY and FYNNEI. Trimming left V 2 bases short and J 12 bases short, with 17 bases between. This CDR3 region has 15 residues. The CDR3 nucleotides read TGTGCCAGCAGTGAACAGAGCGGCGACGCGAGACCCCTCCACTTT. Protein: CASSEQSGDARPLHF.

This rearrangement joins TRBV4-2 to TRBJ1-2; no firm D call. CDR1 LGHNA and CDR2 YNFKEQ come from the germline V gene. The germline V and J ends were trimmed by 4 bases and 4 bases, with 28 bases remaining between them. This CDR3 has 19 amino acids. The CDR3 reads CASSLNPRVLRSSGYGYTF. In DNA, the CDR3 is TGTGCCAGCAGCCTAAACCCGCGGGTCCTAAGATCATCAGGCTATGGCTACACCTTC.

This rearrangement joins TRBV5-1 to TRBJ2-1, with D possibly matching TRBD2 (6 bases). The CDR3 covers 14 residues. V lost 1 base and J lost 7, with 12 bases in between. Germline CDR1 and CDR2: SGHRS and YFSETQ. The CDR3 sequence is CASSLREARNEQFF. The DNA for the CDR3 is TGCGCCAGCAGCTTGAGGGAGGCTCGGAATGAGCAGTTCTTC.

The chain carries TRBV7-2 and TRBJ1-1, with TRBD1 as a possible D gene (5 bases). Trimming took 2 bases from V and 6 from J, leaving 10 bases between them. The V gene's germline CDR1 is SGHTA and CDR2 FQGNSA. The CDR3 is 13 amino acids. CDR3 protein: CASSLWLGPEAFF. In DNA form, the CDR3 reads TGTGCCAGCAGCTTATGGTTGGGACCTGAAGCTTTCTTT.

This sequence joins TRBV18 and TRBJ2-2; possible D gene TRBD1, 5 bases. The CDR3 loop spans 14 amino acids. Germline assignment: CDR1 KGHSH and CDR2 LQKENI. Trimming left V 2 bases short and J 1 base short, with 5 bases between. In DNA, the CDR3 is TGTGCCAGCTCACCAACAGGGAACACCGGGGAGCTGTTTTTT. Encoded protein: CASSPTGNTGELFF. Variable domain in full (rest from reference TRBV18 and TRBJ2-2): NAGVMQNPRHLVRRRGQEARLRCSPMKGHSHVYWYRQLPEEGLKFMVYLQKENIIDESGMPKERFSAEFPKEGPSILRIQQVVRGDSAAYFCASSPTGNTGELFFGEGSRLTVL.

The chain has TRBV19 and TRBJ2-3; TRBD2 is a possible D gene (5 bases). The V gene's germline CDR1 is LNHDA and CDR2 SQIVND (reference sequence). The germline V and J ends were trimmed by 3 bases and 0 bases, with 19 bases remaining between them. The CDR3 runs to 18 residues. The DNA of the CDR3 is TGTGCCAGTAGTATTTATGTCGGTAGCGCAGCTAGCACAGATACGCAGTATTTT. Protein product: CASSIYVGSAASTDTQYF.

Only a few counts were recorded for this clone. This sample includes further DNA sequences coding for the same CDR3. This chain links TRBV11-2 with TRBJ2-1; 9 positions agree with TRBD2. CDR3 length: 15 residues. J was trimmed by 4 bases and V by 1 base; bases with no gene match: 2. Germline V gene sequence: CDR1 SGHAT, CDR2 FQNNGV. The CDR3: CASSLGLAEYNEQFF. The CDR3 DNA reads as TGTGCCAGCAGCTTAGGACTAGCGGAGTACAATGAGCAGTTCTTC.

This clone was counted only a few times. The rearrangement joins TRBV6-1 to TRBJ2-3, with a weak D call TRBD1 (5 bases). Germline CDR1 MNHNS, CDR2 SASEGT. This CDR3 spans 13 amino acids. V was pared by 2 bases and J by 6 bases, with 9 bases between. CDR3 bases: TGTGCCAGCAGTGAATGGACAACCGATACGCAGTATTTT. Amino acids: CASSEWTTDTQYF.

The chain is built from TRBV7-2 and TRBJ2-1, with D unclear. Germline V CDR1 and CDR2: SGHTA, FQGNSA. There are 17 residues in the CDR3. The ends were cut back, 4 bases at V and 4 bases at J, with 20 bases in the middle. In DNA form, the CDR3 reads TGTGCCAGCAGCTCCCGCACACTCCCGAGTAGGTACAATGAGCAGTTCTTC. This codes for CASSSRTLPSRYNEQFF.

This sequence joins TRBV30 and TRBJ2-7, with 13 bases identical to TRBD2. Germline-derived CDR1 and CDR2 are GTSNPN and SVGIG (reference sequence). With 5 bases clipped from V and 0 bases from J, the junction kept 1 base outside the gene matches. This CDR3 has 14 amino acids. The CDR3 DNA follows: TGTGCCTGGGGGACTAGCGGGGCCTCCTACGAGCAGTACTTC. Protein product: CAWGTSGASYEQYF.

The CDR3 region is CASSIQSSYNEQFF. CDR3 DNA sequence: TGTGCCAGCAGTATTCAGAGCTCCTACAATGAGCAGTTCTTC. The chain joins TRBV27 to TRBJ2-1; D gene uncertain. This CDR3 contains 14 residues. The V end lost 5 bases, the J end lost 0 bases, and 8 bases lay between the germline ends. From germline, CDR1 is MNHEY and CDR2 SMNVEV (reference sequence).

This clone appeared a single time. The CDR3 reads CASTRDSSNQPQHF. The CDR3 coding sequence is TGTGCCAGCACCAGGGATTCAAGCAATCAGCCCCAGCATTTT. The V and J genes are TRBV6-6 and TRBJ1-5, with a possible D match to TRBD1 (5 bases). V lost 7 bases and J 1 base, leaving 11 bases between the germline ends. This CDR3 has 14 amino acids. The germline gives CDR1 MNHNY, CDR2 SVGAGI (reference sequence).

V gene TRBV6-1 combines with J gene TRBJ2-7; the match to TRBD1 covers 11 bases. The germline CDR1 and CDR2 sequences are MNHNS and SASEGT. This CDR3 region has 15 residues. Trimming cost V 1 base and J 4 bases; bases outside gene matches: 3. The CDR3 region is CASSEGGQGVYEQYF. The CDR3 DNA follows: TGTGCCAGCAGTGAAGGGGGACAGGGGGTTTACGAGCAGTACTTC.

The rearrangement uses TRBV5-1 and TRBJ2-3; 9 nucleotides align to TRBD2. Trimming took 6 bases from V and 5 from J; bases not matched to a gene: 10. The CDR3 totals 15 residues. From germline, CDR1 is SGHRS and CDR2 YFSETQ. CDR3 sequence: CASNLLVSGGDTQYF. CDR3 DNA sequence: TGCGCCAGCAACCTCTTAGTTAGCGGGGGAGATACGCAGTATTTT.

The sample holds one count of this clone. This chain connects TRBV10-2 to TRBJ2-7, with 7 bases that match TRBD2. The trim removed 3 bases at V and 0 bases at J, leaving 2 bases unmatched. The germline CDR1 and CDR2 sequences are WSHSY and SAAADI. The CDR3 has 14 amino acids. CDR3 in amino acids: CASSDERDSYEQYF. Written as DNA, the CDR3 is TGCGCCAGCAGTGACGAGCGGGACTCCTACGAGCAGTACTTC.

V is TRBV2 and J is TRBJ2-6; D is unclear. Trimming pared 5 bases from V and 0 bases from J, leaving 5 bases between. Per the germline V gene, CDR1 is SNHLY and CDR2 is FYNNEI. The CDR3 totals 14 residues. The CDR3 sequence: CASSFRSGANVLTF. CDR3 coding DNA: TGTGCCAGCAGTTTCCGCTCTGGGGCCAACGTCCTGACTTTC. Combining the CDR3 with reference TRBV2 and TRBJ2-6 gives the whole variable domain EPEVTQTPSHQVTQMGQEVILRCVPISNHLYFYWYRQILGQKVEFLVSFYNNEISEKSEIFDDQFSVERPDGSNFTLKIRSTKLEDSAMYFCASSFRSGANVLTFGAGSRLTVL.

This clone was seen once. The V and J genes are TRBV7-9 and TRBJ2-3; possible D gene TRBD2, 6 bases. The V gene lost 5 bases and the J gene lost 4 bases, with 13 bases spanning the gap. CDR1 and CDR2 from the germline V gene are SEHNR and FQNEAQ (reference sequence). The CDR3 length is 14 residues. In nucleotides, the CDR3 is TGTGCCAGCAGCCCCCGGCGGGGCCCAGATACGCAGTATTTT. Amino acid sequence: CASSPRRGPDTQYF.

This chain links TRBV11-2 with TRBJ1-6, with D possibly TRBD1 on 5 matching bases. This CDR3 spans 14 amino acids. V was pared by 5 bases and J by 7 bases, with 12 bases between. The V gene's germline CDR1 is SGHAT and CDR2 FQNNGV. CDR3 in DNA: TGTGCCAGCAGCCGCAGGGAAGAGAATTCACCCCTCCACTTT. Translation gives CASSRREENSPLHF.

The gene calls are TRBV10-1 and TRBJ2-5; the match to TRBD2 covers 12 bases. Germline V CDR1 and CDR2: WNHNN, SYGVQD (reference sequence). The V and J ends lost 2 bases and 4 bases, in that order; junction bases with no gene match: 2. This CDR3 is 15 amino acids long. This CDR3 reads CASSELAGGRETQYF. In nucleotides, the CDR3 is TGCGCCAGCAGTGAGCTAGCGGGGGGGCGAGAGACCCAGTACTTC.

The chain employs TRBV19 and TRBJ2-1; 9 bases are shared with TRBD2. V was pared by 3 bases and J by 4 bases, with 4 bases of the junction left unmatched. The CDR3 is 15 residues long. CDR1 LNHDA and CDR2 SQIVND come from the germline V gene (reference sequence). The CDR3 here is CASSMALAGYNEQFF. CDR3 nucleotide sequence: TGTGCCAGTAGTATGGCTCTAGCGGGGTACAATGAGCAGTTCTTC.

The chain carries TRBV5-3 and TRBJ1-2; D may be TRBD1 (5 bases). TRBV5-3 is classed as an ORF, of uncertain function. CDR3 size: 15 residues. Trimming shortened V by 4 bases and J by 2 bases, and 15 bases separated the two germline ends. The CDR3 DNA is TGTGCCAGAAGCCCACTCAGGGAAACAAACTATGGCTACACCTTC. Translating it yields CARSPLRETNYGYTF.